Below, 25 T cell receptor beta chains from the same sample are listed, as sequenced in a study of shared clonotypes between healthy human individuals. Only in-frame clones appear in the TCRdb table, and some are missing; sequencing was by immunoSEQ multiplex PCR. The sample lists 1.5 million to 1.9 million clones, 95% to 99% occurring once. Material for sequencing was naive CD4+ T cells sorted from blood. As to subset: CD45RA+ positively selected. The receptors were gathered from a man aged 30-40 years in good health.

The chain carries TRBV5-1 and TRBJ2-3; tentatively, D is TRBD2 (6 bases). Trimming left V 0 bases short and J 11 bases short, with 22 bases between. Germline CDR1 is SGHRS and CDR2 is YFSETQ. The length of the CDR3 is 16 residues. CDR3 in DNA: TGCGCCAGCAGCTTGGCCTTGGAGACTAGAGTTCTTAGGCAGTATTTT. Its protein is CASSLALETRVLRQYF.

This sequence joins TRBV11-2 and TRBJ2-7; 11 bases align to TRBD2. There are 16 residues in the CDR3. J gave up 2 bases and V 1 base, and 4 bases lay outside the gene matches. Germline CDR1 SGHAT, CDR2 FQNNGV. CDR3 amino acids: CASSLGGLAEPYEQYF. CDR3 DNA: TGTGCCAGCAGCTTAGGGGGACTAGCGGAACCCTACGAGCAGTACTTC.

The V and J genes are TRBV27 and TRBJ1-5; tentatively, D is TRBD1 (5 bases). Germline assignment: CDR1 MNHEY and CDR2 SMNVEV (reference sequence). This CDR3 is built from 13 residues. V shed 8 bases and J shed 5 bases, with 13 bases lying between them. The CDR3 here is CASSRQGDQPQHF. For the CDR3, the DNA is TGTGCCAGCTCAAGGCAGGGCGATCAGCCCCAGCATTTT.

The rearrangement links TRBV6-1 to TRBJ2-7, with unresolved D. The V gene's germline CDR1 is MNHNS and CDR2 SASEGT. The germline V and J ends were trimmed by 5 bases and 0 bases, with 11 bases remaining between them. The CDR3 consists of 14 residues. The CDR3 DNA reads as TGTGCCAGCAGTCCCCAGATGCTCTCCTACGAGCAGTACTTC. Encoded protein: CASSPQMLSYEQYF.

This chain joins TRBV29-1 and TRBJ1-1; the D is unclear. CDR1 and CDR2 from the germline V gene are SQVTM and ANQGSEA. Trimming shortened V by 5 bases and J by 2 bases, and 15 bases separated the two germline ends. CDR3 size: 14 residues. DNA of the CDR3: TGCAGCGTTTCCTTATGGAAGCGAAACACTGAAGCTTTCTTT. Translation: CSVSLWKRNTEAFF.

J is TRBJ2-5 and V is TRBV5-4; either TRBD1 or TRBD2 may supply D (6 bases each). Germline-derived CDR1 and CDR2 are SGHNT and YYREEE (reference sequence). Trimming shortened V by 6 bases and J by 6 bases, and 24 bases separated the two germline ends. This CDR3 spans 16 amino acids. Here the CDR3 DNA reads TGTGCCAGCACCCCGGGGGCTCCTGGACCCAAGAAGACCCAGTACTTC. Its protein is CASTPGAPGPKKTQYF.

The rearrangement links TRBV7-9 to TRBJ2-2, with D maybe TRBD2 (5 bases). Germline CDR1 reads SEHNR; CDR2 reads FQNEAQ (reference sequence). The CDR3 has 16 amino acids. Trimming stripped 3 bases from V and 0 bases from J, with 11 bases between. The CDR3 here is CASSFPRASNTGELFF. In DNA, the CDR3 is TGTGCCAGCAGCTTCCCGCGGGCCTCGAACACCGGGGAGCTGTTTTTT.

Of note for this clone: The sample carries other DNA sequences with the same CDR3. J is TRBJ2-7 and V is TRBV19; 9 bases line up with TRBD1. CDR3 length equals 14 residues. Germline CDR1 and CDR2: LNHDA and SQIVND (reference sequence). Trimming cost V 3 bases and J 1 base; bases outside gene matches: 1. CDR3 nucleotide sequence: TGTGCCAGTAGTATTGGGACAGGGTCCTACGAGCAGTACTTC. It is translated as CASSIGTGSYEQYF.

This chain links TRBV4-2 with TRBJ2-1; D assignment may be TRBD1 or TRBD2 (5 bases each). Germline loops: CDR1 LGHNA, CDR2 YNFKEQ. The germline V and J ends were trimmed by 0 bases and 0 bases, with 15 bases remaining between them. This CDR3 has 18 residues. DNA of the CDR3: TGTGCCAGCAGCCAAGAGTCTTGGGACCGGTTCTCCTACAATGAGCAGTTCTTC. It yields the protein CASSQESWDRFSYNEQFF.

The gene calls are TRBV6-5 and TRBJ2-7, with 9 bases aligning to TRBD1. J was trimmed by 5 bases and V by 6 bases; bases with no gene match: 8. Germline V gives CDR1 MNHEY, CDR2 SVGAGI. The CDR3 covers 14 residues. The CDR3: CASRNTGGRDEQYF. CDR3 nucleotide sequence: TGTGCCAGCAGAAACACAGGGGGCCGGGACGAGCAGTACTTC.

Concerning this clone itself: This specimen includes other DNA sequences encoding the same CDR3. The chain joins TRBV9 to TRBJ2-3, with TRBD1 matching 7 bases. CDR1 SGDLS and CDR2 YYNGEE come from the germline V gene. The CDR3 spans 13 residues. V was clipped by 2 bases and J by 3 bases; unmatched bases: 0. The CDR3 coding sequence is TGTGCCAGCAGCGTGACAGGGACAGATACGCAGTATTTT. This translates into CASSVTGTDTQYF.

In regard to this clone: Different DNA sequences within this sample yield the same CDR3. The V gene is TRBV5-1, the J gene TRBJ2-7; the match to TRBD1 covers 8 bases. From germline, CDR1 is SGHRS and CDR2 YFSETQ. Unmatched junction bases numbered 1, after V lost 2 bases and J lost 0 bases. The CDR3 runs to 14 residues. The CDR3 nucleotides are TGCGCCAGCAGCTTCGGACAGGGCTCCTACGAGCAGTACTTC. Amino acids: CASSFGQGSYEQYF.

The chain joins TRBV18 to TRBJ2-4; D is perhaps TRBD1 or TRBD2 (5 bases each). CDR1 and CDR2 (germline): KGHSH, LQKENI. Trimming pared 1 base from V and 8 bases from J, leaving 9 bases between. The CDR3 covers 13 residues. This CDR3 is CASSPQGRDIQYF. CDR3 nucleotide sequence: TGTGCCAGCTCACCACAGGGGAGAGACATTCAGTACTTC.

CDR3: CAWPPPWTSNEQYF. In DNA, the CDR3 is TGTGCCTGGCCTCCACCTTGGACTAGCAACGAGCAGTACTTC. The rearrangement links TRBV30 to TRBJ2-7; 8 bases match TRBD2. CDR1 GTSNPN and CDR2 SVGIG come from the germline V gene (reference sequence). V shed 5 bases, J shed 5 bases, and the junction held 11 bases outside the gene matches. The CDR3 length is 14 residues.

The V gene is TRBV9, the J gene TRBJ1-2; 9 bases fit TRBD1. The CDR3 has 16 amino acids. V dropped 0 bases and J dropped 6; count of bases not matched to a gene: 9. Germline V gene data show CDR1 as SGDLS and CDR2 as YYNGEE. This chain's CDR3 is CASSVGTGGAPHGYTF. The CDR3 DNA reads TGTGCCAGCAGCGTAGGTACAGGGGGCGCCCCCCATGGCTACACCTTC.

V usage is TRBV29-1 and J usage is TRBJ2-2, with 10 bases aligning to TRBD2. The CDR3 has 18 residues. CDR1 and CDR2 from the germline V gene are SQVTM and ANQGSEA. The trim removed 3 bases at V and 6 bases at J, leaving 16 bases unmatched. The CDR3 DNA is TGCAGCGTTGATTTGGGGGGACCCGGACTAGCGGTCCCCGGGGAGCTGTTTTTT. Its translation is CSVDLGGPGLAVPGELFF.

This chain links TRBV18 with TRBJ2-2; TRBD1 agrees at 8 bases. Germline assignment: CDR1 KGHSH and CDR2 LQKENI. The trim removed 2 bases at V and 4 bases at J, leaving 3 bases unmatched. This CDR3 spans 15 amino acids. The CDR3 sequence: CASSPTGQVTGELFF. Here the CDR3 DNA reads TGTGCCAGCTCACCAACGGGACAGGTCACCGGGGAGCTGTTTTTT.

J is TRBJ2-3 and V is TRBV19, with 11 bases matching TRBD2. The trim removed 6 bases at V and 3 bases at J, leaving 5 bases unmatched. CDR3 size: 15 residues. Looked up from germline, CDR1 is LNHDA and CDR2 is SQIVND (reference sequence). CDR3 amino acids: CASRLLAGVTDTQYF. CDR3 bases: TGTGCCAGTAGACTACTAGCGGGAGTAACAGATACGCAGTATTTT.

The chain combines TRBV7-2 with TRBJ2-7; the match to TRBD2 covers 7 bases. Germline V gives CDR1 SGHTA, CDR2 FQGNSA. This CDR3 region has 15 residues. Unmatched junction bases numbered 5, after V lost 1 base and J lost 2 bases. The CDR3 region is CASSLDLGGPYEQYF. DNA for the CDR3: TGTGCCAGCAGCTTAGATCTGGGAGGGCCCTACGAGCAGTACTTC.

This chain connects TRBV29-1 to TRBJ2-7, with D tentatively TRBD1 or TRBD2 (5 bases each). Trimming took 6 bases from V and 0 from J, leaving 18 bases between them. The CDR3 contains 15 residues. Germline CDR1 SQVTM, CDR2 ANQGSEA. The CDR3 here is CSVASRGSFSYEQYF. DNA of the CDR3: TGCAGCGTCGCAAGCCGGGGCAGTTTCTCCTACGAGCAGTACTTC.

This chain uses TRBV20-1 with TRBJ1-1; D remains ambiguous. CDR3 size: 11 residues. Germline lookup yields CDR1 DFQATT and CDR2 SNEGSKA (reference sequence). V was shortened by 5 bases and J by 1 base, with 5 bases between the two germline ends. The CDR3 protein is CSASKNTEAFF. CDR3 coding DNA: TGCAGTGCTTCGAAGAACACTGAAGCTTTCTTT.

The genes are TRBV11-3 and TRBJ2-3; possible D gene TRBD2, 6 bases. Germline V CDR1 and CDR2: SGHNT, YENEEA. There are 12 residues in the CDR3. The V gene lost 5 bases and the J gene lost 8 bases, with 11 bases spanning the gap. CDR3 bases: TGTGCCAGCAGCCCCGGAGGGGCTACGCAGTATTTT. It encodes CASSPGGATQYF.

The chain has TRBV4-1 and TRBJ2-3, with 10 positions matching TRBD2. CDR1 is MGHRA and CDR2 is YSYEKL in the germline V gene. This CDR3 has 20 amino acids. With 0 bases clipped from V and 4 bases from J, the junction kept 16 bases outside the gene matches. In nucleotides, the CDR3 is TGCGCCAGCAGCCAAGATATCACTAGCAGGAGCGGGAGGGATCCAGATACGCAGTATTTT. It translates to CASSQDITSRSGRDPDTQYF.

Comment on this clone: Other DNA sequences of this sample code for an identical CDR3. The gene calls are TRBV29-1 and TRBJ1-4; D ambiguous. Germline CDR1 is SQVTM and CDR2 is ANQGSEA. The V gene lost 4 bases and the J gene lost 3 bases, with 9 bases spanning the gap. The CDR3 length is 13 residues. CDR3 sequence: CSVGGQANEKLFF. CDR3 sequence (DNA): TGCAGCGTTGGAGGTCAGGCTAATGAAAAACTGTTTTTT.

The rearrangement links TRBV5-5 to TRBJ1-5; 8 bases align to TRBD1. The ends lost 4 bases at V and 7 bases at J; junction bases unmatched: 7. CDR3 length: 14 amino acids. The germline gives CDR1 SGHKS, CDR2 YYEKEE (reference sequence). Here the CDR3 reads CASSTGQGLQPQHF. In DNA, the CDR3 is TGTGCCAGCAGCACCGGACAGGGTCTCCAGCCCCAGCATTTT.